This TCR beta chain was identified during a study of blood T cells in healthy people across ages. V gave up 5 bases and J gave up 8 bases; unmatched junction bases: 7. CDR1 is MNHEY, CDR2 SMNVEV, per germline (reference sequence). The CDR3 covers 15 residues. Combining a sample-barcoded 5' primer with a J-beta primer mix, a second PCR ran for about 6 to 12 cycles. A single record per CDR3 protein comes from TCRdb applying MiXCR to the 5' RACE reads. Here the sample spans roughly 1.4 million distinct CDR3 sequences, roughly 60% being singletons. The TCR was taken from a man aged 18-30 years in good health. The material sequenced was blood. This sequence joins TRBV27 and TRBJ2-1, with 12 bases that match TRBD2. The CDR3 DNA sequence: TGTGCCAGCAGTCTAGCGGGAGGGCCCTCTTATGAGCAGTTCTTC. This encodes CASSLAGGPSYEQFF.